Listed below are T cell receptor beta chains from one sample, sequenced in a study of blood T cells in healthy people across ages. One entry per CDR3 protein, called by TCRdb with MiXCR from the 5' RACE reads. This sample has 1.5 million to 2 million distinct CDR3 sequences, with under 30% found just once. Input material: blood. The receptors derive from a woman in her 30s in good health. The CDR3 runs from the conserved cysteine through the conserved F or W. D genes are given only for firm matches. Size is stated for part of the rows, as once, few or many counts, or as a class when the clone is expanded.

d_gene	v_gene	abundance	j_gene	CDR3nt	CDR3aa
TRBD2	TRBV9	.	TRBJ2-1	TGTGCCAGCAGCGTAGGATGGCGGGAGGCAGGGAATGAGCAGTTCTTC	CASSVGWREAGNEQFF
TRBD2	TRBV7-9	few	TRBJ2-7	TGTGCCAGCAGTGGGGGGGGGAACGAGCAGTACTTC	CASSGGGNEQYF
.	TRBV6-2/TRBV6-3	.	TRBJ2-3	TGTGCCAGCAGTTACTCTGGAAGACGGGCGGGCACAGATATGCAGTATTTT	CASSYSGRRAGTDMQYF
.	TRBV4-2	.	TRBJ1-2	TGTGTCAGCAGCCAAGGGGTGAGGGCAGACTATGGCTACACCTTC	CVSSQGVRADYGYTF
TRBD2	TRBV6-6	.	TRBJ2-1	TGTGCCAGCAGTTACTCGAGGGCTAGCGGGACTTCCTACGAGCAGTTCTTC	CASSYSRASGTSYEQFF
TRBD2	TRBV12-3/TRBV12-4	few	TRBJ2-5	TGTGCCAACAGACCTACTAGCGTCGAGACCCAGTACTTC	CANRPTSVETQYF
TRBD1	TRBV10-2	few	TRBJ1-4	TGCGCCAGCAGTGAGAACAGGGGTAATGAAAAACTGTTTTTT	CASSENRGNEKLFF
.	TRBV28	once	TRBJ1-1	TGTGCCAGCAGTTTTAATACAGGCCTCTGGGCTTTCTTT	CASSFNTGLWAFF
TRBD1	TRBV10-3	.	TRBJ1-5	TGTGCCATCAGTGGGACAGGGGGAAAGGCCTATCAGCCCCAGCATTTT	CAISGTGGKAYQPQHF
.	TRBV5-1	few	TRBJ2-2	TGCGCCAGCAGCGGAGGCAACCGGGACCCAAACACCGGGGAGCTGTTTTTT	CASSGGNRDPNTGELFF
TRBD1	TRBV2	.	TRBJ2-7	TGTGCCAGCAGTGACGAGAGGGACAGAATCCACGAGCAGTACTTC	CASSDERDRIHEQYF
.	TRBV29-1	.	TRBJ1-2	TGCAGCGTTGAAGTTCGCCGGGGTGGTGGCTACACCTTC	CSVEVRRGGGYTF
.	TRBV5-6	few	TRBJ2-1	TGTGCCAGCAGCTTGGTGGTGAGGACAGAGACTTACAATGAGCAGTTCTTC	CASSLVVRTETYNEQFF
.	TRBV29-1	.	TRBJ2-3	TGCAGCGCCACGGCACGGGAGCGGTCAGATACGCAGTATTTT	CSATARERSDTQYF
TRBD1	TRBV20-1	few	TRBJ1-5	TGCAGTGCTAGGGACAGGGATAGAGATCAGCCCCAGCATTTT	CSARDRDRDQPQHF
TRBD2	TRBV29-1	few	TRBJ2-2	TGCAGCGTTGGATCCGGGGGGATCGTCACCGGGGAGCTGTTTTTT	CSVGSGGIVTGELFF
.	TRBV10-3	.	TRBJ1-1	TGTGTCATCAGTGATGGCGGGAGGTCGAACACTGAAGCTTTCTTT	CVISDGGRSNTEAFF
.	TRBV6-5	few	TRBJ1-2	TGTGCCAGCAGTTACGGGGGAGGGGTTGCCGTCTATGGCTACACCTTC	CASSYGGGVAVYGYTF
TRBD1	TRBV29-1	.	TRBJ1-1	TGCAGCGTTGAAGGGGGGACAGGGTCGGCTTTCTTT	CSVEGGTGSAFF
.	TRBV29-1	once	TRBJ1-1	TGCAGTGTACCAACAGGGAACACTGAAGCTTTCTTT	CSVPTGNTEAFF
TRBD1	TRBV29-1	.	TRBJ1-2	TGCAGCGTCGCAGGGGGTGCCGACTATGGCTACACCTTC	CSVAGGADYGYTF
.	TRBV6-5	.	TRBJ2-7	TGTGCCTCCAACGACGGACTACTTTCCCCCTACGAGCAGTACTTC	CASNDGLLSPYEQYF
TRBD1	TRBV7-9	.	TRBJ1-1	TGTGCCAGCAGCCCTCAGACAGGGGTAGACAACACTGAAGCTTTCTTT	CASSPQTGVDNTEAFF
.	TRBV27	few	TRBJ2-5	TGTGCCAGCAGTACCAGGGGGGAAGGGGAGACCCAGTACTTC	CASSTRGEGETQYF
.	TRBV3-1	once	TRBJ2-7	TGTGCCAGCAGCCAAGATCTTAGCGCGAGCCCCCACGAGCAGTACTTC	CASSQDLSASPHEQYF
.	TRBV27	few	TRBJ2-1	TGTGCCAGCAGTTCACCGGGCGGTCGGCAGTTCTTC	CASSSPGGRQFF
TRBD2	TRBV7-2	many	TRBJ2-7	TGTGCCAGCAGCCCTATTACTAGCGGGCACTACGAGCAGTACTTC	CASSPITSGHYEQYF
TRBD2	TRBV7-9	many	TRBJ2-5	TGTGCCAGCAGCTACACTAGCGGGAGAGAGACCCAGTACTTC	CASSYTSGRETQYF
.	TRBV10-3	many	TRBJ2-3	TGTGCCATCAGTGGCTTGACAGGCACAGATACGCAGTATTTT	CAISGLTGTDTQYF
TRBD2	TRBV15	.	TRBJ2-1	TGTGCCACCAGCAACTCTAGCGGGAGGGCCTCAGAGCAGTTCTTC	CATSNSSGRASEQFF
TRBD2	TRBV20-1	.	TRBJ2-5	TGCAGTGCTAGTCATCCGGCAGCCGGGACTAAAAAAGAGACCCAGTACTTC	CSASHPAAGTKKETQYF
.	TRBV20-1	.	TRBJ2-1	TGCAGTGCTAGTATGAGAGACGCCAGCTCCTACAATGAGCAGTTCTTC	CSASMRDASSYNEQFF
.	TRBV7-2	.	TRBJ1-2	TGTGCCAGCGGCTCACCCCAGGGGTACTATGGCTACACCTTC	CASGSPQGYYGYTF
.	TRBV18	few	TRBJ2-7	TGTGCCAGCTCATACGGGACGAACTCCTACGAGCAGTACTTC	CASSYGTNSYEQYF
TRBD1	TRBV29-1	few	TRBJ2-2	TGCAGCGTTGAAACAGGGGTGAACACCGGGGAGCTGTTTTTT	CSVETGVNTGELFF